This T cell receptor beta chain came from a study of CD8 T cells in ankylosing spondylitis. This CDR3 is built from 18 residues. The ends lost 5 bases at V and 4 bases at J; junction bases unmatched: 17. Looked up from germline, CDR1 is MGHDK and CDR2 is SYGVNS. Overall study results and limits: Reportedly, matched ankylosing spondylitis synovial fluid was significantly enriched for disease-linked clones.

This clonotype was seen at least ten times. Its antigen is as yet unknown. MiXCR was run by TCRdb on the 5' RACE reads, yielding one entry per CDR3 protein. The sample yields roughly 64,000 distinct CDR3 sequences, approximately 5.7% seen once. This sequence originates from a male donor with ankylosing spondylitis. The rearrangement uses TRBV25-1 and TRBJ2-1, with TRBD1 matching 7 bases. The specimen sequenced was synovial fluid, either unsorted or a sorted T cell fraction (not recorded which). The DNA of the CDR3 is TGTGCCAGCAGTAACCTTAGGCCGGTGGGACAGATTTACAATGAGCAGTTCTTC. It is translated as CASSNLRPVGQIYNEQFF.